Below, 20 T cell receptor beta chains from the same sample are listed, as sequenced in a study of naive and memory T cell subsets. Whole-study findings and limits: A few larger clonotypes appeared in naive repertoires, especially CD8, possibly memory cells re-expressing CD45RA.

An equimolar mix of two oligonucleotides served as the beta constant-region primer for TRBC1 and TRBC2. The ligated cDNA underwent four PCR rounds using SP2 and nested alpha and beta constant-region primers. TCRdb re-derived calls from the UMI-ligation and nested PCR reads in MiXCR, one entry per CDR3 protein. This sample has approximately 90,000 distinct CDR3 sequences, with 10% to 12% found just once. Antigens of these TCRs are unknown. The sequenced sample consisted of naive CD4+ T cells from blood. All receptors derive from a human donor in good health.

This clonotype was seen ten or more times. V usage is TRBV29-1 and J usage is TRBJ1-1; D is perhaps TRBD1 (5 bases). CDR1 and CDR2 from the germline V gene are SQVTM and ANQGSEA. The CDR3 sequence is 14 residues long. Trimming cost V 6 bases and J 2 bases, with 16 bases left between them. The CDR3 here is CSVVVPGRNTEAFF. DNA for the CDR3: TGCAGCGTCGTAGTTCCAGGGAGAAACACTGAAGCTTTCTTT. The full variable domain, completed using reference TRBV29-1 and TRBJ1-1, is SAVISQKPSRDICQRGTSLTIQCQVDSQVTMMFWYRQQPGQSLTLIATANQGSEATYESGFVIDKFPISRPNLTFSTLTVSNMSPEDSSIYLCSVVVPGRNTEAFFGQGTRLTVV.

This clonotype was recorded many times. The chain has TRBV21-1 and TRBJ2-1; the D segment call TRBD1 is taken from the table without a DNA check. TRBV21-1 is a listed pseudogene. There are 13 residues in the CDR3. CDR3 amino acids: CASSKYRAHEQFF. CDR3 nucleotides: TGTGCCAGCAGCAAATACAGGGCTCATGAGCAGTTCTTC.

V and J are TRBV18 and TRBJ2-3; no clear D. CDR3 length equals 13 residues. From germline, CDR1 is KGHSH and CDR2 LQKENI. V was trimmed by 0 bases and J by 4 bases, leaving 5 bases between them. The CDR3 nucleotides read TGTGCCAGCTCACCACCAGTTTCAGATACGCAGTATTTT. Residues: CASSPPVSDTQYF.

This clonotype was seen a few times. This CDR3 is CASSPGQGIISRGNTIYF. For the CDR3, the DNA is TGTGCCAGCTCCCCTGGACAGGGTATCATCTCGAGAGGAAACACCATATATTTT. This rearrangement joins TRBV18 to TRBJ1-3; TRBD1 agrees at 8 bases. Losses at the gene ends were 6 bases for V and 4 bases for J; bases not matched to a gene: 17. Germline-derived CDR1 and CDR2 are KGHSH and LQKENI. The CDR3 is made up of 18 amino acids.

The V gene is TRBV19, the J gene TRBJ2-3; maybe TRBD2 (6 bases). V was trimmed by 3 bases and J by 4 bases, leaving 20 bases between them. The germline gives CDR1 LNHDA, CDR2 SQIVND (reference sequence). The CDR3 is 17 residues long. The CDR3 DNA reads as TGTGCCAGTAGTATTCCCAAACCTCGTCCGGGGGCAGATACGCAGTATTTT. This codes for CASSIPKPRPGADTQYF.

This clonotype was counted between two and nine times. The chain recombines TRBV7-2 with TRBJ2-7; 7 nucleotides match TRBD2. Germline values: CDR1 SGHTA, CDR2 FQGNSA. The CDR3 totals 16 residues. Unmatched junction bases numbered 12, after V lost 3 bases and J lost 4 bases. The CDR3 loop is CASSFRDYATTYEQYF. DNA for the CDR3: TGTGCCAGCAGCTTCCGGGACTACGCCACAACTTACGAGCAGTACTTC. Using reference TRBV7-2 and TRBJ2-7 for the parts outside the CDR3, the full variable domain is GAGVSQSPSNKVTEKGKDVELRCDPISGHTALYWYRQSLGQGLEFLIYFQGNSAPDKSGLPSDRFSAERTGGSVSTLTIQRTQQEDSAVYLCASSFRDYATTYEQYFGPGTRLTVT.

This clonotype showed up many times. CDR3 sequence (DNA): TGTGCCATCGAGGGACAGGGGCCGAACACTGAAGCTTTCTTT. Encoded protein: CAIEGQGPNTEAFF. The rearrangement uses TRBV10-3 and TRBJ1-1; 10 bases line up with TRBD1. The V gene end was trimmed by 8 bases and the J gene end by 1 base; junction bases not matched to a gene: 4. This CDR3 has 14 residues. CDR1 ENHRY and CDR2 SYGVKD come from the germline V gene.

This clonotype was counted only a few times. The genes are TRBV5-6 and TRBJ2-1; perhaps TRBD1 as D (6 bases). The V end was cut by 0 bases, the J end by 3 bases, with 10 bases between. CDR3 length: 15 amino acids. Germline CDR1 and CDR2: SGHDT and YYEEEE. The CDR3 protein is CASSLGRQDYNEQFF. CDR3 bases: TGTGCCAGCAGCTTGGGGAGACAGGACTACAATGAGCAGTTCTTC.

This clonotype was observed many times. The chain employs TRBV18 and TRBJ2-7; maybe TRBD2 (5 bases). Germline CDR1 is KGHSH and CDR2 is LQKENI. This CDR3 has 15 residues. Trimming shortened V by 3 bases and J by 5 bases, and 17 bases separated the two germline ends. Written as DNA, the CDR3 is TGTGCCAGCTCACCCCAGCCGGCGGAGGTCCACGAGCAGTACTTC. This encodes CASSPQPAEVHEQYF.

The CDR3 sequence: CASTGTGTLSNQPQHF. The CDR3 DNA sequence: TGTGCCAGTACTGGGACAGGGACGTTGAGCAATCAGCCCCAGCATTTT. The chain joins TRBV19 to TRBJ1-5; 9 nucleotides line up with TRBD1. CDR3 length equals 16 residues. Germline V gene lookup returns CDR1 LNHDA and CDR2 SQIVND (reference sequence). With V trimmed by 7 bases and J by 1 base, 8 bases remained unmatched. The full variable domain, its missing parts supplied by reference TRBV19 and TRBJ1-5, is DGGITQSPKYLFRKEGQNVTLSCEQNLNHDAMYWYRQDPGQGLRLIYYSQIVNDFQKGDIAEGYSVSREKKESFPLTVTSAQKNPTAFYLCASTGTGTLSNQPQHFGDGTRLSIL.

This clonotype was detected only a few times. The chain combines TRBV25-1 with TRBJ1-2, with a possible D match to TRBD1 (6 bases). Germline CDR1 is MGHDK and CDR2 is SYGVNS. V lost 5 bases and J 5 bases, leaving 12 bases between the germline ends. This CDR3 spans 13 amino acids. The CDR3 nucleotides read TGTGCCAGCAGTTTTGGGGGCCGGTATGGCTACACCTTC. This encodes CASSFGGRYGYTF.

A few counts support this clonotype. The CDR3 region is CASSIGGTSGDEQYF. CDR3 sequence (DNA): TGTGCCAGCAGTATAGGGGGGACTAGCGGGGACGAGCAGTACTTC. The V call is TRBV28, the J call TRBJ2-7, with TRBD2 matching 13 bases. This CDR3 has 15 amino acids. Germline V gene lookup returns CDR1 MDHEN and CDR2 SYDVKM. V shed 5 bases, J shed 5 bases, and the junction held 6 bases outside the gene matches.

This clonotype was found many times. The V and J genes are TRBV29-1 and TRBJ2-7, with D maybe TRBD1 (6 bases). The CDR3 runs 13 residues. Per the germline V gene, CDR1 is SQVTM and CDR2 is ANQGSEA. V was cut by 4 bases and J by 7 bases, with 17 bases left in between. CDR3 DNA sequence: TGCAGCGTTGTCGCCCAGGGGATGGGGGAGCAGTACTTC. This sequence encodes CSVVAQGMGEQYF.

This clonotype was counted at least ten times. V and J are TRBV20-1 and TRBJ1-2; 12 nucleotides match TRBD1. The J segment lost 8 bases and the V segment lost 5 bases, leaving 12 bases of the junction unmatched. The CDR3 loop spans 15 amino acids. Germline CDR1 DFQATT, CDR2 SNEGSKA (reference sequence). CDR3 region: CSAPLGGQGAVGYTF. In DNA, the CDR3 is TGCAGTGCTCCCCTTGGGGGACAGGGGGCTGTGGGCTACACCTTC.

The chain combines TRBV7-9 with TRBJ2-3; D is undetermined. V was trimmed by 1 base and J by 2 bases, leaving 10 bases between them. Germline V gives CDR1 SEHNR, CDR2 FQNEAQ (reference sequence). The CDR3 extends over 15 amino acids. The CDR3: CASSLVETNTDTQYF. For the CDR3, the DNA is TGTGCCAGCAGCTTAGTTGAGACGAACACAGATACGCAGTATTTT.

This chain connects TRBV9 to TRBJ1-1; 10 positions agree with TRBD1. The J segment lost 6 bases and the V segment lost 3 bases, leaving 5 bases of the junction unmatched. The germline gives CDR1 SGDLS, CDR2 YYNGEE. CDR3 length: 14 residues. CDR3 loop: CASSAGTGVPEAFF. CDR3 bases: TGTGCCAGCAGCGCCGGGACAGGGGTCCCTGAAGCTTTCTTT.

For the CDR3, the DNA is TGCAGCGGCATTAGGGGAGGAACTGAAGCTTTCTTT. As protein: CSGIRGGTEAFF. J is TRBJ1-1 and V is TRBV29-1; weak D call: TRBD1 (5 bases). Deletions cut 7 bases from V and 5 bases from J, with 14 bases between. This CDR3 has 12 amino acids. Germline V gene lookup returns CDR1 SQVTM and CDR2 ANQGSEA.

V is TRBV9 and J is TRBJ1-6; tentatively, D is TRBD1 (5 bases). This CDR3 spans 16 amino acids. With 3 bases removed from V and 0 bases from J, the gap between germline ends came to 10 bases. Germline CDR1 is SGDLS and CDR2 is YYNGEE. CDR3 protein: CASSAQGSSYNSPLHF. DNA for the CDR3: TGTGCCAGCAGCGCCCAGGGAAGCTCCTATAATTCACCCCTCCACTTT.

This clonotype appeared many times. The chain links TRBV20-1 to TRBJ2-5; 9 nucleotides agree with TRBD2. V lost 6 bases, J lost 7 bases, and 9 bases stayed unmatched. This CDR3 is 13 amino acids long. Germline V CDR1 and CDR2: DFQATT, SNEGSKA (reference sequence). The CDR3 DNA sequence: TGCAGTGCCCGCTTAGCGGGAGTGGGGACCCAGTACTTC. Protein product: CSARLAGVGTQYF.

The table lists this clonotype with a count of one. The chain carries TRBV7-3 and TRBJ2-1; D uncertain. Looked up from germline, CDR1 is SGHTA and CDR2 is FQGTGA. The V gene lost 2 bases and the J gene lost 9 bases, with 17 bases spanning the gap. The CDR3 runs to 15 residues. CDR3 sequence: CASSLLLSPLTEQFF. The CDR3 DNA reads TGTGCCAGCAGCTTACTATTGAGTCCTTTAACTGAGCAGTTCTTC.